These 27 T cell receptor beta chains were all obtained from the same sample, sequenced in a study of shared clonotypes between healthy human individuals. Repertoires were generated with immunoSEQ multiplex PCR, while TCRdb's copy carries only in-frame clones and drops some. Among about 1.1 million clones listed, roughly 80% were seen once. The sample consisted of memory CD4+ T cells from PBMCs. The subset was: CD45RA-negative fraction. These receptor sequences come from a man between 18 and 29 years old in good health. Some clones in this sample may be carry-over from other donors' samples.

The J gene is TRBJ2-3, the V gene TRBV5-1; D is undetermined. V was pared by 1 base and J by 0 bases, with 9 bases between. The CDR3 extends over 15 amino acids. Germline V lookup: CDR1 SGHRS, CDR2 YFSETQ. CDR3 bases: TGCGCCAGCAGCTTGAGTCAGGCTAGCACAGATACGCAGTATTTT. Translated, it gives CASSLSQASTDTQYF.

The chain carries TRBV7-8 and TRBJ2-1; weak D call: TRBD1 (5 bases). Germline CDR1 is SGHVS and CDR2 is FQNEAQ. Trimming took off 5 bases at V and 10 bases at J, with 24 bases between the two ends. The CDR3 contains 16 residues. The CDR3 sequence: CASSPRGRTQGVEQFF. For the CDR3, the DNA is TGTGCCAGCAGCCCAAGGGGTCGAACCCAAGGGGTGGAGCAGTTCTTC.

This clone is a singleton in its sample. V is TRBV30 and J is TRBJ2-7, with TRBD2 matching 13 bases. This CDR3 spans 15 amino acids. CDR1 GTSNPN and CDR2 SVGIG come from the germline V gene (reference sequence). After removal of 1 base from V and 7 bases from J, the junction contained 7 bases not matched to a gene. The CDR3 bases are TGTGCCTGGAGTGCCGGACTAGCGGGAGAGAGAGAGCAGTACTTC. Residues: CAWSAGLAGEREQYF.

This clone was detected only a few times. The chain recombines TRBV4-3 with TRBJ2-5; D is uncertain. The V and J ends lost 0 bases and 2 bases respectively, with 13 bases between them. CDR3 size: 16 residues. CDR1 is LGHNA, CDR2 YSLEER, per germline. The CDR3 nucleotides read TGCGCCAGCAGCCAAGATATTGGTGGCAGACAAGAGACCCAGTACTTC. It specifies CASSQDIGGRQETQYF.

Only a few counts were recorded for this clone. The sample has other DNA sequences that encode this CDR3 too. This chain joins TRBV28 and TRBJ1-2; D is ambiguous. Trimming removed 3 bases from V and 5 bases from J, with 7 bases in between. This CDR3 has 12 amino acids. Per germline, CDR1 MDHEN and CDR2 SYDVKM. CDR3: CASSLRGYGYTF. CDR3 DNA sequence: TGTGCCAGCAGTTTGCGGGGTTATGGCTACACCTTC.

This chain joins TRBV5-1 and TRBJ1-1; TRBD1 is a possible D gene (5 bases). V shed 0 bases and J shed 1 base, with 10 bases lying between them. Germline assignment: CDR1 SGHRS and CDR2 YFSETQ. The CDR3 has 15 residues. The CDR3, as DNA: TGCGCCAGCAGCTTGGGACTTGGACAGAACACTGAAGCTTTCTTT. This sequence encodes CASSLGLGQNTEAFF.

On this clone: This clone may be a read error of a much larger clone one base away. Within the sample, other DNA sequences also encode this same CDR3. The rearrangement links TRBV28 to TRBJ2-7; 8 positions agree with TRBD2. CDR3 length: 16 residues. Germline CDR1 MDHEN, CDR2 SYDVKM. The V and J ends lost 2 bases and 4 bases, in that order; junction bases with no gene match: 10. CDR3 bases: TGTGCCAGCAGTTTAGGGGGAGGTAGCGGGACTTACGAGCAGTACTTC. This translates into CASSLGGGSGTYEQYF.

The chain joins TRBV30 to TRBJ2-1, with D perhaps matching TRBD2 (6 bases). The CDR3 runs 14 residues. The germline V gene has CDR1 GTSNPN and CDR2 SVGIG (reference sequence). V dropped 2 bases and J dropped 3 bases, with 11 bases sitting between them. DNA for the CDR3: TGTGCCTGGAGTCCTCTGGGAGGCTACAATGAGCAGTTCTTC. Translated: CAWSPLGGYNEQFF.

The genes are TRBV6-8 and TRBJ2-3, with D tentatively TRBD2 (5 bases). Germline CDR1 reads MNHGY; CDR2 reads SAAAGT. This CDR3 contains 15 residues. V shed 6 bases and J shed 4 bases, with 17 bases lying between them. The CDR3 DNA sequence: TGTGCCAGCAGCAGGTGCGGGTGTCCCGCAGATACGCAGTATTTT. Translating it yields CASSRCGCPADTQYF.

The V call is TRBV7-2, the J call TRBJ1-5; the D is unclear. Trimming left V 1 base short and J 0 bases short, with 10 bases between. The CDR3 is made up of 16 amino acids. Germline CDR1 SGHTA, CDR2 FQGNSA. The CDR3 DNA reads TGTGCCAGCAGCTTAGGGAGGGCCGGTAGCAATCAGCCCCAGCATTTT. Its protein is CASSLGRAGSNQPQHF. Based on the CDR3 plus reference TRBV7-2 and TRBJ1-5, the full variable domain is GAGVSQSPSNKVTEKGKDVELRCDPISGHTALYWYRQSLGQGLEFLIYFQGNSAPDKSGLPSDRFSAERTGGSVSTLTIQRTQQEDSAVYLCASSLGRAGSNQPQHFGDGTRLSIL.

CDR3 nucleotide sequence: TGTGCCAGCAGCCTCCACCAGAACTACGAGCAGTACTTC. Translated, it gives CASSLHQNYEQYF. This rearrangement joins TRBV11-2 to TRBJ2-7; D unclear. Germline CDR1 and CDR2: SGHAT and FQNNGV. This CDR3 has 13 amino acids. The germline V and J ends were trimmed by 5 bases and 3 bases, with 11 bases remaining between them.

The chain carries TRBV14 and TRBJ2-3, with no clear D. Looked up from germline, CDR1 is SGHDN and CDR2 is FVKESK. The CDR3 runs 14 residues. V lost 4 bases and J 5 bases, leaving 13 bases between the germline ends. The CDR3 region has the DNA TGTGCCAGCAGCCGATACACCGACGGAGATACGCAGTATTTT. It encodes CASSRYTDGDTQYF.

The chain is built from TRBV30 and TRBJ1-3, with TRBD1 as a possible D gene (6 bases). The CDR3 extends over 14 amino acids. The V end was cut by 4 bases, the J end by 5 bases, with 15 bases between. Per the germline V gene, CDR1 is GTSNPN and CDR2 is SVGIG (reference sequence). The CDR3 loop is CAWTKRDTRNTIYF. The CDR3 nucleotides read TGTGCCTGGACAAAGCGGGACACGAGAAACACCATATATTTT.

This chain joins TRBV18 and TRBJ2-7, with D uncertain. Germline loops: CDR1 KGHSH, CDR2 LQKENI. The V end lost 0 bases, the J end lost 6 bases, and 15 bases lay between the germline ends. The CDR3 extends over 15 amino acids. The CDR3 loop is CASSPPGLGSGEQYF. CDR3 in DNA: TGTGCCAGCTCACCACCGGGCCTGGGCTCGGGCGAGCAGTACTTC.

J is TRBJ1-3 and V is TRBV11-2; the D is unclear. This CDR3 comprises 14 residues. The germline CDR1 and CDR2 sequences are SGHAT and FQNNGV. Trimming stripped 5 bases from V and 1 base from J, with 9 bases between. In nucleotides, the CDR3 is TGTGCCAGCAGCCTACTTCGATCTGGAAACACCATATATTTT. Translating gives CASSLLRSGNTIYF.

The rearrangement uses TRBV4-3 and TRBJ2-5; D ambiguous. The J call may not be correct, given that the DNA end is closer to TRBJ2-7. Per germline, CDR1 LGHNA and CDR2 YSLEER. The CDR3 contains 13 residues. CDR3 DNA sequence: TGCGCCAGCAGCCAAGTAGGTGGCTACGAGCAGTACTTC. It translates to CASSQVGGYEQYF.

The J gene is TRBJ2-2, the V gene TRBV13; D is unresolved. The germline CDR1 and CDR2 sequences are PRHDT and FYEKMQ (reference sequence). V lost 6 bases and J 6 bases, leaving 8 bases between the germline ends. The CDR3 is 12 amino acids. The DNA of the CDR3 is TGTGCCAGCAGAAGTCTCCCCGGGGAGCTGTTTTTT. Translated, it gives CASRSLPGELFF. The entire variable domain, with the rest obtained from reference TRBV13 and TRBJ2-2, is as follows: AAGVIQSPRHLIKEKRETATLKCYPIPRHDTVYWYQQGPGQDPQFLISFYEKMQSDKGSIPDRFSAQQFSDYHSELNMSSLELGDSALYFCASRSLPGELFFGEGSRLTVL.

About this clone: This CDR3 is also generated by other DNA sequences in the sample. The chain couples TRBV4-1 to TRBJ1-2, with TRBD1 as a possible D gene (6 bases). This CDR3 region has 15 residues. Germline V CDR1 and CDR2: MGHRA, YSYEKL. V was cut by 1 base and J by 1 base, with 10 bases left in between. CDR3 amino acids: CASSQGDRFNYGYTF. The CDR3 bases are TGCGCCAGCAGCCAAGGAGACAGGTTTAACTATGGCTACACCTTC.

CDR3 DNA: TGCGCCAGCAGCTTCGGTGGGAAAAACACCGGGGAGCTGTTTTTT. Translation gives CASSFGGKNTGELFF. The V and J genes are TRBV5-1 and TRBJ2-2, with D uncertain. The germline CDR1 and CDR2 sequences are SGHRS and YFSETQ. This CDR3 is 15 amino acids long. Deletions cut 2 bases from V and 2 bases from J, with 10 bases between. The variable domain in full, completed from reference TRBV5-1 and TRBJ2-2, reads KAGVTQTPRYLIKTRGQQVTLSCSPISGHRSVSWYQQTPGQGLQFLFEYFSETQRNKGNFPGRFSGRQFSNSRSEMNVSTLELGDSALYLCASSFGGKNTGELFFGEGSRLTVL.

The chain recombines TRBV23-1 with TRBJ2-7; no definite D call. TRBV23-1 is annotated as an ORF whose role is uncertain. V was trimmed by 11 bases and J by 0 bases, leaving 14 bases between them. The CDR3 has 13 amino acids. The CDR3 spells CAPLGRPSYEQYF. The DNA of the CDR3 is TGCGCCCCGCTCGGACGGCCCTCCTACGAGCAGTACTTC.

V is TRBV5-6 and J is TRBJ1-2; D uncertain. Germline CDR1 SGHDT, CDR2 YYEEEE. The CDR3 is 13 residues long. The ends were cut back, 2 bases at V and 4 bases at J, with 9 bases in the middle. CDR3 DNA: TGTGCCAGCAGCTTCGGGTTGGGCTATGGCTACACCTTC. This codes for CASSFGLGYGYTF.

The chain has TRBV7-9 and TRBJ2-5; maybe TRBD2 (5 bases). CDR3 length: 16 amino acids. Looked up from germline, CDR1 is SEHNR and CDR2 is FQNEAQ (reference sequence). V was clipped by 6 bases and J by 2 bases, with 19 bases between them. The CDR3 loop is CASSRPRASQQETQYF. The CDR3 nucleotides read TGTGCCAGCAGTCGCCCGAGGGCGTCACAGCAAGAGACCCAGTACTTC.

This sequence joins TRBV6-5 and TRBJ1-2; D not certain. The CDR3 consists of 13 residues. The V end was cut by 8 bases, the J end by 6 bases, with 16 bases between. CDR1 is MNHEY and CDR2 is SVGAGI in the germline V gene. In nucleotides, the CDR3 is TGTGCCAGCCAAAGTGGCCGGGTGGATGGCTACACCTTC. Translation: CASQSGRVDGYTF.

The gene calls are TRBV5-1 and TRBJ2-7; D may be TRBD1 or TRBD2 (5 bases each). V lost 5 bases, J lost 0 bases, and 12 bases lay in between. Germline CDR1 is SGHRS and CDR2 is YFSETQ. This CDR3 contains 14 residues. The CDR3 loop is CASSRADTSYEQYF. The CDR3 region has the DNA TGCGCCAGCAGTAGAGCGGACACCTCCTACGAGCAGTACTTC.

The genes are TRBV25-1 and TRBJ1-1, with a weak D call TRBD1 (6 bases). Germline V gene data show CDR1 as MGHDK and CDR2 as SYGVNS. This CDR3 contains 15 residues. Trimming took off 2 bases at V and 0 bases at J, with 10 bases between the two ends. CDR3 residues: CASSEPGALNTEAFF. The CDR3 DNA follows: TGTGCCAGCAGTGAACCGGGGGCATTGAACACTGAAGCTTTCTTT.

The chain uses TRBV5-1 and TRBJ1-1; possible D gene TRBD1, 5 bases. Germline loops: CDR1 SGHRS, CDR2 YFSETQ. Between the trimmed V and J ends, which lost 3 bases and 3 bases, there was a span of 12 bases. The length of the CDR3 is 14 residues. CDR3 bases: TGCGCCAGCAGCTCAGGCGGGACCCACACTGAAGCTTTCTTT. Its protein is CASSSGGTHTEAFF.

The chain is built from TRBV7-8 and TRBJ1-1; D is unresolved. CDR3 size: 17 residues. Looked up from germline, CDR1 is SGHVS and CDR2 is FQNEAQ. Trimming removed 1 base at V and 1 base at J, with 16 bases between. The CDR3 reads CASSLEIRGARNTEAFF. The CDR3 DNA sequence: TGTGCCAGCAGCTTAGAAATCCGGGGTGCTAGGAACACTGAAGCTTTCTTT.